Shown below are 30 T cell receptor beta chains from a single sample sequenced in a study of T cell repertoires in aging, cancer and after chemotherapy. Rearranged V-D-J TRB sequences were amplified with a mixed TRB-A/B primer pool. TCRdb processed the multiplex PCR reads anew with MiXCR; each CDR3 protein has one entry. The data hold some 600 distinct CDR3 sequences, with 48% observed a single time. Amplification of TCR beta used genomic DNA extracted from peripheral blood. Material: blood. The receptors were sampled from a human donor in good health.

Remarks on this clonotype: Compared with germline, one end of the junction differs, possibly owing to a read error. The CDR3 nucleotides read TGCGCCAGCAAGGACTGGTCTGGGGCCAACGTCCTGACTTTC. It yields the protein CASKDWSGANVLTF. V and J are TRBV10-3 and TRBJ2-6, with a weak D call TRBD2 (5 bases). Germline V gives CDR1 ENHRY, CDR2 SYGVKD. This CDR3 contains 14 residues.

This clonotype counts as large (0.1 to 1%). CDR3 bases: TGCGCCAGCAGCTTGACTAGCGGGGGGTACAATGAGCAGTTCTTC. Protein sequence: CASSLTSGGYNEQFF. The genes are TRBV5-1 and TRBJ2-1; TRBD2 agrees at 12 bases. The germline V gene has CDR1 SGHRS and CDR2 YFSETQ. V lost 1 base and J lost 4; bases outside the gene matches: 0. There are 15 residues in the CDR3.

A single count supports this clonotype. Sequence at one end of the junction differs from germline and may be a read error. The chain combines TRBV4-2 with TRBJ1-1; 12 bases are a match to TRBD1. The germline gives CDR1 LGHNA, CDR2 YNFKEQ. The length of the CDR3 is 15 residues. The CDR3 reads CASSHGTGGITEAFF. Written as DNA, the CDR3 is TGCGCCAGCAGCCACGGGACAGGGGGCATCACTGAAGCTTTCTTT.

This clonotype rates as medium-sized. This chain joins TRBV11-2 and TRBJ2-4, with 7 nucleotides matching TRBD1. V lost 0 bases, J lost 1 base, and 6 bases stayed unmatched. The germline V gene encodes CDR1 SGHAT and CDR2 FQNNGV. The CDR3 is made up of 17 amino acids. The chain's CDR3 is CASSLDSGTAAKNIQYF. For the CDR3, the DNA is TGTGCCAGCAGCTTAGATTCTGGGACAGCGGCCAAAAACATTCAGTACTTC. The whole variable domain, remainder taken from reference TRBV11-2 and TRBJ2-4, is EAGVAQSPRYKIIEKRQSVAFWCNPISGHATLYWYQQILGQGPKLLIQFQNNGVVDDSQLPKDRFSAERLKGVDSTLKIQPAKLEDSAVYLCASSLDSGTAAKNIQYFGAGTRLSVL.

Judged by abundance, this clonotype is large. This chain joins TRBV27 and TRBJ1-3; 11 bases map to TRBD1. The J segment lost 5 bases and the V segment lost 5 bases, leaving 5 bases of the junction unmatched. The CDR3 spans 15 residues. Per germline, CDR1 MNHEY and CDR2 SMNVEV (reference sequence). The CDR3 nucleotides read TGTGCCAGCAGTATAGGACAGGGGGCGCGAAACACCATATATTTT. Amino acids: CASSIGQGARNTIYF.

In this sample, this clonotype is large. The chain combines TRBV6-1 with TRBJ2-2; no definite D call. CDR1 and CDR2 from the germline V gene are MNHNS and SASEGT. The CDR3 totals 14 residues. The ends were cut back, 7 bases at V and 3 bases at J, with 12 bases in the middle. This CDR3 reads CASTAGPDTGELFF. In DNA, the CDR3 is TGTGCCAGCACCGCCGGGCCGGACACCGGGGAGCTGTTTTTT.

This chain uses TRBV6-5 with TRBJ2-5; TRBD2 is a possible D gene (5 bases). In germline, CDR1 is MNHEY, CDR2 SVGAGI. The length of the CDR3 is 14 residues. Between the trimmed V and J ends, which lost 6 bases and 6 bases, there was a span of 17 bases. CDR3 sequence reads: CASSQGLAGQTQYF. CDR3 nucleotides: TGTGCCAGCAGCCAAGGGCTAGCCGGGCAGACCCAGTACTTC.

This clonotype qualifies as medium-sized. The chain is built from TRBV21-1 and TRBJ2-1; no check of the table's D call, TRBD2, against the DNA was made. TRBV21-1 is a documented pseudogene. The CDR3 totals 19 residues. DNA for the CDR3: TGTGCCAGCAGCGGTTCCGGGACTAGCGGGAGATTCTACTACAATGAGCAGTTCTTC. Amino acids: CASSGSGTSGRFYYNEQFF.

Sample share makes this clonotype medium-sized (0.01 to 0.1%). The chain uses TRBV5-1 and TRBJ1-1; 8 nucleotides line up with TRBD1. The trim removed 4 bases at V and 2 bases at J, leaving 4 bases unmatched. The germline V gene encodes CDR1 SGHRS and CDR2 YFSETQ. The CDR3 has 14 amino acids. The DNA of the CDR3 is TGCGCCAGCAGCCAGGACAGGGCTAACACTGAAGCTTTCTTT. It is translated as CASSQDRANTEAFF.

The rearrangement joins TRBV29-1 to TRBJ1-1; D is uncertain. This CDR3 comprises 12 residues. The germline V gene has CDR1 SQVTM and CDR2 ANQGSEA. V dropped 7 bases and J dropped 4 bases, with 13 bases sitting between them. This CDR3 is CSGLKASTEAFF. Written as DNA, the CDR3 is TGCAGCGGCCTTAAGGCAAGCACTGAAGCTTTCTTT.

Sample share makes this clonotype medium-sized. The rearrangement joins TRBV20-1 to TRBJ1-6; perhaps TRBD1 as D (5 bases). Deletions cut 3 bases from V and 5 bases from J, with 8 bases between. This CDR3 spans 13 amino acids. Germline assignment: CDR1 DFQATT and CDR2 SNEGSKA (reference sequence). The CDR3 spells CSARGENNSPLHF. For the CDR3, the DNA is TGCAGTGCTAGGGGGGAAAATAATTCACCCCTCCACTTT.

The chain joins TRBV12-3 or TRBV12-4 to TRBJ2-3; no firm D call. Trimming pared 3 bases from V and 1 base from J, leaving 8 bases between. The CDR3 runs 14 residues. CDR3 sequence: CASSLSVGTDTQYF. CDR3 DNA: TGTGCCAGCAGTTTGTCCGTGGGCACAGATACGCAGTATTTT.

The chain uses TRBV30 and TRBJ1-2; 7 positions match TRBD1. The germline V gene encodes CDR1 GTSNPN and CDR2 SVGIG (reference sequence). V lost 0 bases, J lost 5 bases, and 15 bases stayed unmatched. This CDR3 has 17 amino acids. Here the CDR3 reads CAWSVGGDSSFWYGYTF. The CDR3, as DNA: TGTGCCTGGAGTGTAGGAGGGGACAGTTCCTTTTGGTATGGCTACACCTTC.

The CDR3 DNA reads TGTGCCAGCAATCAAGCGGGTTTGGATACGCAGTATTTT. This codes for CASNQAGLDTQYF. V gene TRBV6-5 combines with J gene TRBJ2-3; perhaps TRBD2 as D (6 bases). The CDR3 is 13 residues long. CDR1 is MNHEY and CDR2 is SVGAGI in the germline V gene. V was shortened by 7 bases and J by 6 bases, with 14 bases between the two germline ends.

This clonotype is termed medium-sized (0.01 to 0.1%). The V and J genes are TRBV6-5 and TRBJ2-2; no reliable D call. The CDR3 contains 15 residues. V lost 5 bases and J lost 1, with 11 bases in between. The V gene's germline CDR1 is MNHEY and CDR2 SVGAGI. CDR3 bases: TGTGCCAGCAGTCCACCGGCACAGAACACCGGGGAGCTGTTTTTT. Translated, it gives CASSPPAQNTGELFF.

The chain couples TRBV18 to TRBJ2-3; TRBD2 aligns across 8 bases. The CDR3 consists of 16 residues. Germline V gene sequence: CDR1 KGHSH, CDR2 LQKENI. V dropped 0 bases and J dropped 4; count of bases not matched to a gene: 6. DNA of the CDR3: TGTGCCAGCTCACCACCCGGGACTAGAGGGGCAGATACGCAGTATTTT. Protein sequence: CASSPPGTRGADTQYF.

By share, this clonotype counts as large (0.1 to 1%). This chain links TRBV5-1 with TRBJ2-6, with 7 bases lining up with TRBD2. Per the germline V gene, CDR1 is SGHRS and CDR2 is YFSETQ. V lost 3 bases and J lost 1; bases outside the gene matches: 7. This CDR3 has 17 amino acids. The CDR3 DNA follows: TGCGCCAGCAGCTCACTTGGGGGGGGGTCTGGGGCCAACGTCCTGACTTTC. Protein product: CASSSLGGGSGANVLTF.

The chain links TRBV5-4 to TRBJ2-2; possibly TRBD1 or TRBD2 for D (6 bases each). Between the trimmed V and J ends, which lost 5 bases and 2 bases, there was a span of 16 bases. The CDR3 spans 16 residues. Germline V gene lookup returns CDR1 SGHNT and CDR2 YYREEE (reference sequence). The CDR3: CASRGGPGGNTGELFF. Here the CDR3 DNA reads TGTGCCAGCAGGGGGGGCCCTGGGGGTAACACCGGGGAGCTGTTTTTT.

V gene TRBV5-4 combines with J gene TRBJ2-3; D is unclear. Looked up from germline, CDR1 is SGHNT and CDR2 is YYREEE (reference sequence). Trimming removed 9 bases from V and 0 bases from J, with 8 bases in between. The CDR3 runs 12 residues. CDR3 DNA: TGTGCCACAAGTTCTAGCACAGATACGCAGTATTTT. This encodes CATSSSTDTQYF. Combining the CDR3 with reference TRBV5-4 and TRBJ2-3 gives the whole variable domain ETGVTQSPTHLIKTRGQQVTLRCSSQSGHNTVSWYQQALGQGPQFIFQYYREEENGRGNFPPRFSGLQFPNYSSELNVNALELDDSALYLCATSSSTDTQYFGPGTRLTVL.

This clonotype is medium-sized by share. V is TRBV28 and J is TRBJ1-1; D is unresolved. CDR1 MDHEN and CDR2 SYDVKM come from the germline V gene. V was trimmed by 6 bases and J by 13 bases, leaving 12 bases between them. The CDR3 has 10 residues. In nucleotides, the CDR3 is TGTGCCAGCAGATCGACTGTTGTTTTCTTT. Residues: CASRSTVVFF.

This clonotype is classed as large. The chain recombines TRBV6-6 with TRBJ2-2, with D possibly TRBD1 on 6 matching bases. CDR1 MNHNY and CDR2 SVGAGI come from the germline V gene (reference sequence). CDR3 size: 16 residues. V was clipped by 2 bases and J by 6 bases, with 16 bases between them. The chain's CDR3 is CASSYPQQGEAGELFF. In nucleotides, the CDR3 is TGTGCCAGCAGTTACCCACAACAGGGTGAGGCCGGGGAGCTGTTTTTT.

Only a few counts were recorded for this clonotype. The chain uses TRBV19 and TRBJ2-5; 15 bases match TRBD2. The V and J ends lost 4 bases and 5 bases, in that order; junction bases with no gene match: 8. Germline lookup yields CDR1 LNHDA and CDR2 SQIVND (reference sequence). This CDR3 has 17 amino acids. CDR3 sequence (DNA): TGTGCCAGTAGTACAGGACTAGCGGGAGGGTTGGGGGAGACCCAGTACTTC. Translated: CASSTGLAGGLGETQYF.

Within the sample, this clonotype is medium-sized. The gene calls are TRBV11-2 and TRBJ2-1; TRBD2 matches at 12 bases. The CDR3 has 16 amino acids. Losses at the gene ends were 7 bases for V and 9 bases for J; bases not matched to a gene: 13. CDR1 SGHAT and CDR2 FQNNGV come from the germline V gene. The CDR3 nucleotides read TGTGCCAGCACCTGGACTAGCGGGAACGAATGGGCTGAGCAGTTCTTC. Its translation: CASTWTSGNEWAEQFF.

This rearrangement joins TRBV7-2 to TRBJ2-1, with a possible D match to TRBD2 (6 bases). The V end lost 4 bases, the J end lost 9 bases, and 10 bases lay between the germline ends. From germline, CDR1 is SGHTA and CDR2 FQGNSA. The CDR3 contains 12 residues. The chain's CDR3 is CASSSVSGEQFF. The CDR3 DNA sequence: TGTGCCAGCAGCTCAGTTAGCGGTGAGCAGTTCTTC.

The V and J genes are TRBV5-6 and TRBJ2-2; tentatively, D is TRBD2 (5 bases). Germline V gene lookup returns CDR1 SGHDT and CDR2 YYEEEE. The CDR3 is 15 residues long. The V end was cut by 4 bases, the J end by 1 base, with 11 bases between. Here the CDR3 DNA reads TGTGCCAGCAGCCCCTCAGGAGGGAACACCGGGGAGCTGTTTTTT. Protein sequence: CASSPSGGNTGELFF.

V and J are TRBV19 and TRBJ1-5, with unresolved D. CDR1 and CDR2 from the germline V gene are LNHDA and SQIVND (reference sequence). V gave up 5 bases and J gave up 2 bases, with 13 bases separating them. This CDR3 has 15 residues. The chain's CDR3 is CASSGILGRNQPQHF. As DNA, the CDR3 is TGTGCCAGTAGTGGCATCCTTGGGCGCAATCAGCCCCAGCATTTT.

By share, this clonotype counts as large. CDR3 sequence reads: CASSLEKHSVGETQYF. CDR3 in DNA: TGTGCCAGCAGCTTGGAAAAACATAGCGTAGGGGAGACCCAGTACTTC. This sequence joins TRBV7-9 and TRBJ2-5, with a tentative D call TRBD2 (5 bases). The CDR3 runs 16 residues. The V gene's germline CDR1 is SEHNR and CDR2 FQNEAQ (reference sequence). Trimming took 3 bases from V and 5 from J, leaving 19 bases between them. The full variable domain, with the rest looked up from reference TRBV7-9 and TRBJ2-5, is DTGVSQNPRHKITKRGQNVTFRCDPISEHNRLYWYRQTLGQGPEFLTYFQNEAQLEKSRLLSDRFSAERPKGSFSTLEIQRTEQGDSAMYLCASSLEKHSVGETQYFGPGTRLLVL.

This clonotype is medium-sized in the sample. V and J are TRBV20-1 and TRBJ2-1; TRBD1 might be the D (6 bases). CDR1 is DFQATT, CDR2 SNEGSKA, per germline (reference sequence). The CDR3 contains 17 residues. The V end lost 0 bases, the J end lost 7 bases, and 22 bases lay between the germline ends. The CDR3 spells CSARDPSRGTGWNEQFF. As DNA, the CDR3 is TGCAGTGCTAGAGATCCCTCTCGGGGCACAGGGTGGAATGAGCAGTTCTTC.

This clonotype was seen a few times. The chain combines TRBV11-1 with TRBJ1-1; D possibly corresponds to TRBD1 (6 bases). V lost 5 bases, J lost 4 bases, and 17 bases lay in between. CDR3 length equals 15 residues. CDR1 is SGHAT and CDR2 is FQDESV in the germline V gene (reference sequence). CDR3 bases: TGTGCCAGCAGCCGGGGAGTGGGACAAAGCACTGAAGCTTTCTTT. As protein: CASSRGVGQSTEAFF.

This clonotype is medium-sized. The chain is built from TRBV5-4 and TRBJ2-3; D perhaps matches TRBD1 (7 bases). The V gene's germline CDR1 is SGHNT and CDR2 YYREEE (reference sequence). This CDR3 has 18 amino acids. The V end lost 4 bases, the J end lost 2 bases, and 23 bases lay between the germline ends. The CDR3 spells CASSQGGTPTIYTDTQYF. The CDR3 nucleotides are TGTGCCAGCAGCCAGGGGGGAACTCCGACAATTTACACAGATACGCAGTATTTT.